Listed below are T cell receptor beta chains from one sample, sequenced in a study of CD8 T cells in Susac syndrome. Each CDR3 protein gets one entry after TCRdb re-called the immunoSEQ multiplex PCR reads with MiXCR. The repertoire holds 150,000 to 200,000 distinct CDR3 sequences, with around 90% as singletons. The source material was CD4+ T cells from PBMCs. The receptors come from a human donor with Susac syndrome. Each CDR3 is given with its conserved first and last residue. Some rows have no size entry. The others give once, few or many, or a class for an expanded clone.

TRBV6-2/TRBV6-3,TRBJ2-1,-,CASSYLGNNEQFF
TRBV5-1,TRBJ2-1,-,CASMAQTYNEQFF
TRBV18,TRBJ2-7,-,CASSPIFGVDEQYF
TRBV30,TRBJ2-3,once,CAGGTGEDTQYF
TRBV2,TRBJ2-1,-,CASSENYNNEQFF
TRBV2,TRBJ2-7,-,CASRTLSGEQYF
TRBV28,TRBJ1-1,-,CASSLSAGRNTEAFF
TRBV20-1,TRBJ2-7,few,CSARNRAAYEQYF
TRBV9,TRBJ2-1,-,CASSVALVGPNNEQFF
TRBV2,TRBJ2-1,once,CASSVESSYNEQFF
TRBV5-6,TRBJ2-3,-,CASSLQGAVTDTQYF
TRBV6-1,TRBJ1-1,-,CASIKSGPPMNTEAFF
TRBV24-1,TRBJ2-1,-,CATSEGGRAYNEQFF
TRBV20-1,TRBJ2-3,-,CSARGAPDTQYF
TRBV2,TRBJ1-1,once,CASSPTYSKNTEAFF
TRBV10-3,TRBJ2-1,-,CAISDGQGDEQFF
TRBV7-9,TRBJ1-1,-,CASSLKGSRGANTEAFF
TRBV4-1,TRBJ1-4,-,CASSHKSGGTNEKLFF
TRBV5-1,TRBJ1-1,-,CASSSGPSNTEAFF
TRBV4-2,TRBJ2-7,-,CASSQNFLADYEQYF
TRBV15,TRBJ2-3,once,CATRAGTDTQYF
TRBV20-1,TRBJ2-7,-,CSAPYSGTSSSYEQYF
TRBV9,TRBJ2-5,-,CASSVGEGASGTQYF
TRBV4-1,TRBJ2-3,-,CASSRTSDTDTQYF
TRBV4-1,TRBJ1-3,-,CASSPSRGTSSGNTIYF
TRBV15,TRBJ2-3,-,CATSRGEGADTQYF
TRBV27,TRBJ1-1,-,CASSLRRGAFF
TRBV19,TRBJ2-7,few,CASSLGQNYEQYF
TRBV10-3,TRBJ2-5,-,CAISGASGRSQETQYF
TRBV29-1,TRBJ2-1,-,CSVEDPRTSGFSNEQFF
TRBV2,TRBJ1-5,-,CASSGFRGLQPQHF
TRBV29-1,TRBJ1-1,-,CSVKTGTGDSEAFF
TRBV9,TRBJ2-3,-,CASSGGKISGSSYTQYF
TRBV20-1,TRBJ2-3,-,CSARPPRGGAGDTQYF
TRBV7-3,TRBJ2-6,-,CASSLNPGANVLTF
TRBV3-1,TRBJ1-2,-,CASSQHRELYGYTF
TRBV4-1,TRBJ2-5,-,CASSQHEGETQYF
TRBV2,TRBJ2-1,-,CASKDRLNEQFF
TRBV7-6,TRBJ1-5,-,CASSLDSGAGQPQHF
TRBV19,TRBJ2-5,-,CASSTPGTSGRKGETQYF
TRBV7-9,TRBJ2-7,-,CASRQGLSFEQYF
TRBV27,TRBJ1-6,-,CASSPDTYNSPLHF
TRBV6-1,TRBJ2-7,-,CASSPLGLAGGLGVYEQYF
TRBV4-1,TRBJ1-5,-,CASSQVGAGNNQPQHF
TRBV5-4,TRBJ2-5,-,CASSLRIDAQETQYF
TRBV5-4,TRBJ2-7,-,CASSLFPQNPYEQYF
TRBV15,TRBJ1-2,-,CATSLNFGGPNGYTF
TRBV10-2,TRBJ2-5,-,CASTVLAGDGQETQYF
TRBV18,TRBJ1-4,-,CASSPRDSTNEKLFF
TRBV2,TRBJ1-4,-,CASSEEKTNNEKLFF